The 27 T cell receptor beta chains reported below all come from one sample, sequenced in a study of technical replicates of blood from four donors. The protocol was immunoSEQ multiplex PCR, while the TCRdb copy is restricted to in-frame clones and leaves out a portion. The table lists about 94,000 clones, around 95% of them singletons. Sequencing was performed on T cells isolated from PBMCs. These receptors originate from a human donor in good health.

This clone was seen only once. The chain employs TRBV18 and TRBJ1-3; D remains unclear. The ends were cut back, 2 bases at V and 0 bases at J, with 5 bases in the middle. CDR3 length: 14 residues. Germline V lookup: CDR1 KGHSH, CDR2 LQKENI. DNA of the CDR3: TGTGCCAGCTCACCAGGGCACTCTGGAAACACCATATATTTT. Its protein is CASSPGHSGNTIYF.

The chain uses TRBV5-1 and TRBJ1-1; D is perhaps TRBD1 (5 bases). The CDR3 is made up of 14 amino acids. CDR1 SGHRS and CDR2 YFSETQ come from the germline V gene. Trimming left V 3 bases short and J 1 base short, with 10 bases between. The CDR3 here is CASSSREENTEAFF. In DNA form, the CDR3 reads TGCGCCAGCAGCTCCAGGGAGGAGAACACTGAAGCTTTCTTT. The full variable domain, with the rest looked up from reference TRBV5-1 and TRBJ1-1, is KAGVTQTPRYLIKTRGQQVTLSCSPISGHRSVSWYQQTPGQGLQFLFEYFSETQRNKGNFPGRFSGRQFSNSRSEMNVSTLELGDSALYLCASSSREENTEAFFGQGTRLTVV.

The chain is built from TRBV28 and TRBJ2-5; D is unclear. Trimming left V 9 bases short and J 2 bases short, with 10 bases between. The CDR3 sequence is 12 residues long. Germline CDR1 reads MDHEN; CDR2 reads SYDVKM. In DNA form, the CDR3 reads TGTGCCAGTTCGACGAGGCAAGAGACCCAGTACTTC. The encoded protein is CASSTRQETQYF.

V usage is TRBV6-5 and J usage is TRBJ1-1; 9 bases align to TRBD1. Looked up from germline, CDR1 is MNHEY and CDR2 is SVGAGI. V dropped 7 bases and J dropped 4; count of bases not matched to a gene: 7. The CDR3 spans 14 residues. The CDR3 DNA sequence: TGTGCCAGCACCAGAGGGACAGGGCCCACTGAAGCTTTCTTT. Residues: CASTRGTGPTEAFF.

The V gene is TRBV7-9, the J gene TRBJ2-1; D remains ambiguous. Germline CDR1 and CDR2: SEHNR and FQNEAQ (reference sequence). Deletions cut 3 bases from V and 9 bases from J, with 15 bases between. The CDR3 length is 14 residues. This CDR3 is CASSFSQTLGEQFF. The CDR3 DNA reads TGTGCCAGCAGCTTCTCCCAAACTCTCGGTGAGCAGTTCTTC.

The V and J genes are TRBV19 and TRBJ1-5; D gene unclear. This CDR3 is 15 amino acids long. Between the trimmed V and J ends, which lost 4 bases and 3 bases, there was a span of 13 bases. Germline CDR1 reads LNHDA; CDR2 reads SQIVND (reference sequence). DNA of the CDR3: TGTGCCAGTAGTACCAAGACAACAAACAATCAGCCCCAGCATTTT. It yields the protein CASSTKTTNNQPQHF.

The rearrangement links TRBV6-5 to TRBJ1-2; TRBD1 matches 7 bases. Losses at the gene ends were 8 bases for V and 12 bases for J; bases not matched to a gene: 9. The V gene's germline CDR1 is MNHEY and CDR2 SVGAGI. This CDR3 region has 11 residues. The CDR3 coding sequence is TGTGCCAGCGGGGCAGGGGGAATAGACACCTTC. Encoded protein: CASGAGGIDTF.

This chain joins TRBV6-6 and TRBJ1-4; TRBD1 is a possible D gene (5 bases). Trimming took off 7 bases at V and 2 bases at J, with 11 bases between the two ends. Germline V gives CDR1 MNHNY, CDR2 SVGAGI (reference sequence). The CDR3 is made up of 14 amino acids. This chain's CDR3 is CASNKGFTNEKLFF. CDR3 nucleotide sequence: TGTGCCAGCAACAAGGGGTTCACTAATGAAAAACTGTTTTTT.

A single count supports this clone. The rearrangement uses TRBV2 and TRBJ2-4; D gene unclear. The length of the CDR3 is 15 residues. Trimming stripped 8 bases from V and 6 bases from J, with 20 bases between. Germline V gene data show CDR1 as SNHLY and CDR2 as FYNNEI. CDR3 in DNA: TGTGCCAGCGGCGATGGGCGTGGGCAACCAAACATTCAGTACTTC. This sequence encodes CASGDGRGQPNIQYF.

The chain joins TRBV2 to TRBJ2-7, with D unclear. Germline-derived CDR1 and CDR2 are SNHLY and FYNNEI. Between the trimmed V and J ends, which lost 6 bases and 5 bases, there was a span of 11 bases. This CDR3 region has 12 residues. CDR3 region: CASRYDIHEQYF. CDR3 nucleotide sequence: TGTGCCAGCAGATATGACATCCACGAGCAGTACTTC.

A single count supports this clone. The rearrangement joins TRBV10-1 to TRBJ2-2; D perhaps matches TRBD1 (6 bases). Trimming stripped 5 bases from V and 2 bases from J, with 9 bases between. The CDR3 totals 14 residues. The germline V gene encodes CDR1 WNHNN and CDR2 SYGVQD (reference sequence). The CDR3, as DNA: TGCGCCAGCAGTTTGGGACAAAACACCGGGGAGCTGTTTTTT. Amino acids: CASSLGQNTGELFF.

The chain recombines TRBV4-2 with TRBJ2-5, with TRBD2 as a possible D gene (5 bases). The CDR3 has 17 amino acids. With 1 base removed from V and 2 bases from J, the gap between germline ends came to 17 bases. Germline-derived CDR1 and CDR2 are LGHNA and YNFKEQ. Written as DNA, the CDR3 is TGTGCCAGCAGCCAAGGTTTTGAGCGCGGGCGACAAGAGACCCAGTACTTC. Amino acids: CASSQGFERGRQETQYF.

This sequence joins TRBV5-1 and TRBJ1-3; possible D gene TRBD1, 5 bases. Germline V CDR1 and CDR2: SGHRS, YFSETQ. Trimming pared 4 bases from V and 2 bases from J, leaving 13 bases between. This CDR3 region has 15 residues. CDR3 loop: CASSPTTDTGNTIYF. CDR3 bases: TGCGCCAGCAGCCCTACGACGGACACTGGAAACACCATATATTTT.

This clone has more than one count but fewer than ten. The V gene is TRBV9, the J gene TRBJ1-5, with no clear D. Trimming took off 0 bases at V and 2 bases at J, with 9 bases between the two ends. The germline CDR1 and CDR2 sequences are SGDLS and YYNGEE. The length of the CDR3 is 15 residues. The CDR3 nucleotides are TGTGCCAGCAGCGTAGGAGGGAGCGGCAATCAGCCCCAGCATTTT. Translated, it gives CASSVGGSGNQPQHF.

The chain recombines TRBV6-5 with TRBJ1-2; TRBD1 might be the D (6 bases). The length of the CDR3 is 13 residues. The V end lost 2 bases, the J end lost 6 bases, and 10 bases lay between the germline ends. Germline values: CDR1 MNHEY, CDR2 SVGAGI. For the CDR3, the DNA is TGTGCCAGCAGTTACCAATCAGGGGATGGCTACACCTTC. Translated, it gives CASSYQSGDGYTF.

V gene TRBV6-5 combines with J gene TRBJ1-1; unclear D gene. This CDR3 region has 15 residues. Germline V gives CDR1 MNHEY, CDR2 SVGAGI. The V gene lost 4 bases and the J gene lost 0 bases, with 12 bases spanning the gap. The CDR3 bases are TGTGCCAGCAGTTGGACTACGGGGATGAACACTGAAGCTTTCTTT. This gives the protein CASSWTTGMNTEAFF.

The count of this clone is one. DNA of the CDR3: TGTGCCAGCCAAGATAGCGGGAGAACCGGGGAGCTGTTTTTT. The encoded protein is CASQDSGRTGELFF. The chain employs TRBV28 and TRBJ2-2; TRBD2 aligns across 9 bases. The CDR3 is 14 residues long. V lost 8 bases, J lost 5 bases, and 6 bases stayed unmatched. Germline V gene lookup returns CDR1 MDHEN and CDR2 SYDVKM.

The chain couples TRBV10-3 to TRBJ2-3; D may be TRBD2 (5 bases). In germline, CDR1 is ENHRY, CDR2 SYGVKD. With 4 bases removed from V and 0 bases from J, the gap between germline ends came to 5 bases. This CDR3 comprises 13 residues. The CDR3 DNA reads as TGTGCCATCAGTGGGACTAGCACAGATACGCAGTATTTT. Translation gives CAISGTSTDTQYF.

The V gene is TRBV30, the J gene TRBJ2-1, with 8 bases matching TRBD1. The germline V gene encodes CDR1 GTSNPN and CDR2 SVGIG (reference sequence). The CDR3 extends over 12 amino acids. The V segment lost 5 bases and the J segment 4 bases; nucleotides outside the gene matches: 1. The DNA for the CDR3 is TGTGCCTGGGGACAGGGATACAATGAGCAGTTCTTC. This translates into CAWGQGYNEQFF. The variable domain in full, completed from reference TRBV30 and TRBJ2-1, reads SQTIHQWPATLVQPVGSPLSLECTVEGTSNPNLYWYRQAAGRGLQLLFYSVGIGQISSEVPQNLSASRPQDRQFILSSKKLLLSDSGFYLCAWGQGYNEQFFGPGTRLTVL.

This rearrangement joins TRBV19 to TRBJ2-7; 9 bases align to TRBD1. J lost 3 bases, V lost 8 bases, and 8 bases had no gene match. The CDR3 extends over 14 amino acids. Germline V lookup: CDR1 LNHDA, CDR2 SQIVND (reference sequence). CDR3 in amino acids: CASSNLGQGYEQYF. DNA for the CDR3: TGTGCCAGTTCCAACCTGGGACAGGGCTACGAGCAGTACTTC.

The chain is built from TRBV5-1 and TRBJ1-2, with a weak D call TRBD1 (6 bases). Trimming shortened V by 0 bases and J by 4 bases, and 16 bases separated the two germline ends. This CDR3 has 16 amino acids. Germline loops: CDR1 SGHRS, CDR2 YFSETQ. DNA of the CDR3: TGCGCCAGCAGCTTGGACAGGGTCTTCGAGGGCTATGGCTACACCTTC. It translates to CASSLDRVFEGYGYTF.

The CDR3 is CASSPRTGGIISNQPQHF. In DNA form, the CDR3 reads TGTGCCAGCAGCCCTCGGACAGGGGGTATCATCAGCAATCAGCCCCAGCATTTT. The chain combines TRBV11-1 with TRBJ1-5; TRBD1 aligns across 10 bases. Germline V lookup: CDR1 SGHAT, CDR2 FQDESV (reference sequence). V trimming: 5 bases; J trimming: 1 base; junction bases outside the gene matches: 11. This CDR3 has 18 amino acids.

V usage is TRBV14 and J usage is TRBJ1-1; D is uncertain. Germline loops: CDR1 SGHDN, CDR2 FVKESK. Trimming cost V 1 base and J 7 bases, with 16 bases left between them. CDR3 length: 15 residues. CDR3 sequence reads: CASSQAWRRIGEAFF. The CDR3 bases are TGTGCCAGCAGCCAAGCTTGGCGGAGGATCGGTGAAGCTTTCTTT.

The rearrangement uses TRBV5-1 and TRBJ1-1; a weak D match, TRBD1 (6 bases). The CDR3 spans 14 residues. The germline V gene encodes CDR1 SGHRS and CDR2 YFSETQ. V was pared by 4 bases and J by 5 bases, with 15 bases between. The CDR3 is CASSIKQGGTEAFF. The CDR3 DNA sequence: TGCGCCAGCAGCATAAAACAGGGAGGGACTGAAGCTTTCTTT.

The chain joins TRBV4-1 to TRBJ2-7, with 10 positions matching TRBD1. The CDR3 is 15 residues long. The J segment lost 3 bases and the V segment lost 2 bases, leaving 4 bases of the junction unmatched. Germline CDR1 MGHRA, CDR2 YSYEKL. The CDR3 here is CASSQTGTGVYEQYF. DNA for the CDR3: TGCGCCAGCAGCCAAACGGGGACAGGGGTCTACGAGCAGTACTTC.

The CDR3 region is CASRGQDNQPQHF. The CDR3 coding sequence is TGTGCCAGCAGAGGACAGGACAATCAGCCCCAGCATTTT. The chain is built from TRBV6-1 and TRBJ1-5; 7 bases are a match to TRBD1. The CDR3 covers 13 residues. The germline V gene encodes CDR1 MNHNS and CDR2 SASEGT. V dropped 6 bases and J dropped 3; count of bases not matched to a gene: 2.

The chain uses TRBV28 and TRBJ2-1; 11 nucleotides line up with TRBD2. The trim removed 2 bases at V and 12 bases at J, leaving 18 bases unmatched. Germline assignment: CDR1 MDHEN and CDR2 SYDVKM. The length of the CDR3 is 18 residues. CDR3 region: CASSLAGLAALLSDVQFF. CDR3 in DNA: TGTGCCAGCAGTTTAGCGGGACTAGCGGCGCTTCTATCAGATGTGCAGTTCTTC.